Detailed here is one T cell receptor (beta chain). The target antigen is unknown. These data belong to a study of T cells in localized non-small cell lung cancer. The study's findings and limits: Paired adjacent lung recovered a median approximately 57 of the top 100 tumor clones. Overall survival was longer when the density of T cells in the blood was higher. Sequencing involved a lone tumor region, leaving heterogeneity possible. T cell clonality was highest in uninvolved adjacent lung, above tumor.

Measured with immunoSEQ multiplex PCR; TCRdb has only the in-frame clones, and not every one. The table records some 30,000 clones, around 84% of them present only once. Germline loops: CDR1 MNHEY, CDR2 SVGAGI. Unmatched junction bases numbered 12, after V lost 6 bases and J lost 10 bases. The CDR3 length is 15 residues. The source is a male donor aged 60 or older with stage II squamous cell lung carcinoma. The source material was peripheral blood, sampled before any cancer treatment. The genes are TRBV6-5 and TRBJ2-1; 10 positions match TRBD2. CDR3 loop: CASSPGTSAGSEQFF. The DNA of the CDR3 is TGTGCCAGCAGCCCCGGGACTAGCGCTGGGAGCGAGCAGTTCTTC.